The 2 T cell receptor beta chains below come from one sample, sequenced in a study of yellow fever vaccine responses in identical twins. TCRdb re-called the RT-PCR reads through MiXCR, storing one row per CDR3 protein. The sample lists 9,500 to 13,000 distinct CDR3 sequences, roughly 80% occurring once. Sequences were derived from T cells from blood (PBMCs), unsorted or a sorted subset (not recorded which), sampled before or after yellow fever vaccination (not recorded which). The receptors stem from a woman under 30 who received the yellow fever vaccine.

The chain's CDR3 is CRPVPYEQYV. In DNA, the CDR3 is TGCAGGCCGGTTCCCTACGAGCAGTACGTC. This rearrangement joins TRBV29-1 to TRBJ2-7; D is undetermined. The CDR3 loop spans 10 amino acids. CDR1 SQVTM and CDR2 ANQGSEA come from the germline V gene.

The chain couples TRBV28 to TRBJ2-3, with D possibly TRBD1 on 6 matching bases. The V and J ends lost 4 bases and 2 bases respectively, with 13 bases between them. The CDR3 is made up of 15 amino acids. Germline V gene data show CDR1 as MDHEN and CDR2 as SYDVKM. The CDR3: CASSYTGWPTDTQYF. DNA for the CDR3: TGTGCCAGCAGTTACACAGGGTGGCCCACAGATACGCAGTATTTT.